This T cell receptor (beta chain) was recorded in a study of neurological immune-mediated disorders. At the level of the study: Multiple sclerosis patients numbered some 34, with around 30 relapsing-remitting and 3 secondary progressive.

With 10-nucleotide random UMIs included, cDNA was synthesized by 5'RACE. TCRdb reanalysed the 5' RACE reads using MiXCR and keeps one entry per CDR3 protein. The table shows about 29,000 distinct CDR3 sequences, with 3% to 3.5% occurring only once. This clonotype was counted ten times or more. As yet, its antigen is unknown. Broader study findings: A possible signature appeared as one related-CDR3 cluster, in which phylogenetic grouping placed the repertoires of 18 of 34 multiple sclerosis patients.

Sample: PBMCs. This clonotype originated in a woman aged 25 to 39 with multiple sclerosis.

This chain's CDR3 is CASSLTGSEQYF. For the CDR3, the DNA is TGTGCCAGCAGCCTTACGGGTTCCGAGCAGTACTTC. The chain uses TRBV3-2 and TRBJ2-7. TRBV3-2 is given as a pseudogene. The length of the CDR3 is 12 residues.